These T cell receptor beta chains were read from a single sample in a study of tumor-infiltrating lymphocytes in primary liver carcinoma. TCRdb recomputed calls from the multiplex PCR reads with MiXCR, one row per CDR3 protein. The sample has roughly 120,000 distinct CDR3 sequences, 55% to 75% seen once. Sequenced sample: liver tumor tissue from sampling region 3. The receptors here all came from an older woman with primary liver carcinoma and hepatitis B virus infection. Each CDR3 is given with its conserved first and last residue. Fields, in order: D gene, V gene, J gene, clone size, CDR3 protein, CDR3 DNA. D genes are given only for firm matches. Clone size is given for some rows only: seen once, a few or many times, or a class if the clone is expanded.

D: NA
V: TRBV19
J: TRBJ1-5
size: NA
CDR3: CASKQMGLGQPQHF
DNA: TGTGCCAGTAAGCAAATGGGTTTGGGTCAGCCCCAGCATTTT

D: NA
V: TRBV6-5
J: TRBJ2-5
size: NA
CDR3: CASSYSHDLGKTQYF
DNA: TGTGCCAGCAGTTACTCTCATGACCTCGGGAAGACCCAGTATTTC

D: TRBD1
V: TRBV6-2/TRBV6-3
J: TRBJ2-7
size: many
CDR3: CASSSPDRYYEQYF
DNA: TGTGCCAGCAGTAGCCCGGACAGGTACTACGAGCAGTACTTC

D: NA
V: TRBV12-3/TRBV12-4
J: TRBJ2-6
size: NA
CDR3: CASSSGIAGANVLAF
DNA: TGTGCCAGCAGTTCCGGGATAGCTGGGGCCAACGTCCTGGCTTTC

D: NA
V: TRBV5-1
J: TRBJ2-7
size: many
CDR3: CASSSQVPYEQYF
DNA: TGCGCCAGCAGCTCCCAGGTACCCTACGAGCAGTACTTC

D: TRBD2
V: TRBV29-1
J: TRBJ2-3
size: NA
CDR3: CRADREEGRDTQYF
DNA: TGCCGCGCCGACCGGGAGGAAGGCAGAGATACGCAGTATTTT

D: NA
V: TRBV5-8
J: TRBJ2-3
size: many
CDR3: CASSPQRSTDTQYF
DNA: TGTGCCAGCAGCCCCCAGCGGAGCACAGATACGCAGTATTTT

D: NA
V: TRBV5-1
J: TRBJ2-7
size: many
CDR3: CASSPTSSYEQYF
DNA: TGCGCCAGCAGCCCGACGAGCTCCTACGAGCAGTACTTC

D: NA
V: TRBV12-3/TRBV12-4
J: TRBJ2-2
size: NA
CDR3: CATGLDRTGELAF
DNA: TGTGCCACCGGCTTGGATAGGACCGGGGAGCTGGCTTTT

D: TRBD2
V: TRBV11-2
J: TRBJ2-3
size: NA
CDR3: CASNPGLVGPDTQYF
DNA: TGTGCCAGCAACCCTGGACTAGTGGGCCCAGATACACAGTATTTT

D: NA
V: TRBV5-1
J: TRBJ1-1
size: many
CDR3: CASSLGPGESTEAFF
DNA: TGCGCCAGCAGCTTGGGGCCAGGGGAGAGCACTGAAGCTTTCTTT

D: TRBD2
V: TRBV29-1
J: TRBJ2-7
size: NA
CDR3: CSGKPTSRSSYEQYF
DNA: TGCAGCGGTAAGCCGACTAGCAGGAGTTCCTACGAGCAGTACTTC

D: TRBD2
V: TRBV7-9
J: TRBJ2-1
size: NA
CDR3: CASSLVGTRSEQFF
DNA: TGTGCCAGCAGCTTGGTGGGGACTAGAAGTGAGCAGTTCTTC

D: NA
V: TRBV6-6
J: TRBJ2-2
size: NA
CDR3: CAIMWGRYTGELFF
DNA: TGTGCCATCATGTGGGGCCGGTACACCGGGGAGCTGTTTTTT

D: NA
V: TRBV12-3/TRBV12-4
J: TRBJ2-1
size: NA
CDR3: CAGSEQLREQFF
DNA: TGTGCCGGCAGTGAACAGCTTAGGGAGCAGTTCTTC

D: NA
V: TRBV10-2
J: TRBJ1-4
size: many
CDR3: CASSPKGQLNEKLFF
DNA: TGCGCCAGCAGCCCCAAGGGGCAGCTTAATGAAAAACTGTTTTTT

D: NA
V: TRBV10-3
J: TRBJ2-5
size: few
CDR3: CAISDLLTQQDTQYF
DNA: TGTGCCATCAGTGATCTACTAACCCAACAAGATACCCAGTACTTC

D: TRBD2
V: TRBV29-1
J: TRBJ2-1
size: NA
CDR3: CSVNTSGGYNERFF
DNA: TGCAGCGTCAACACTAGCGGGGGCTACAATGAGCGGTTCTTC

D: NA
V: TRBV6-5
J: TRBJ1-1
size: many
CDR3: CASGNEWAGETEAFF
DNA: TGTGCCAGCGGCAACGAGTGGGCAGGGGAAACTGAAGCTTTCTTT

D: TRBD2
V: TRBV4-1
J: TRBJ2-3
size: NA
CDR3: CASSIGLPGGDTQYF
DNA: TGCGCCAGCAGCATCGGACTACCGGGAGGAGATACGCAGTATTTT

D: NA
V: TRBV29-1
J: TRBJ2-3
size: many
CDR3: CSVVKFTDTQYF
DNA: TGCAGCGTTGTTAAGTTCACAGATACGCAGTATTTT

D: TRBD2
V: TRBV12-3/TRBV12-4
J: TRBJ2-7
size: many
CDR3: CASSPRLAGVSEQYF
DNA: TGTGCCAGCAGTCCCCGACTAGCGGGAGTTTCCGAGCAGTACTTC

D: TRBD2
V: TRBV11-2
J: TRBJ2-2
size: NA
CDR3: CTSSLAGGTGGLFF
DNA: TGTACCAGCAGCTTAGCGGGTGGCACCGGGGGGCTGTTTTTT

D: NA
V: TRBV29-1
J: TRBJ1-2
size: NA
CDR3: CSVRWPTTYGYTF
DNA: TGTAGCGTTCGTTGGCCTACTACCTATGGCTACACCTTC

D: NA
V: TRBV5-4
J: TRBJ1-3
size: NA
CDR3: CTSSPGTTNTIYF
DNA: TGTACCAGCAGTCCCGGGACAACCAACACCATATATTTT

D: TRBD1
V: TRBV29-1
J: TRBJ2-7
size: NA
CDR3: CLRRTGASGYEQYF
DNA: TGCCTCCGACGGACAGGGGCTTCTGGCTACGAGCAGTACTTC

D: NA
V: TRBV11-2
J: TRBJ2-1
size: NA
CDR3: CDNNLEGGSIGEQFF
DNA: TGTGACAACAACTTAGAGGGAGGAAGTATCGGTGAGCAGTTCTTC

D: NA
V: TRBV11-2
J: TRBJ2-2
size: NA
CDR3: CASTLNQGTGELFF
DNA: TGTGCCAGCACATTAAACCAGGGAACCGGGGAGCTATTCTTT

D: NA
V: TRBV7-9
J: TRBJ2-3
size: NA
CDR3: CTSSLGFSLDTDTQYF
DNA: TGTACCAGCAGCTTAGGATTCTCGTTGGACACAGATACGCAGTATTTT

D: NA
V: TRBV12-3/TRBV12-4
J: TRBJ2-1
size: many
CDR3: CASTPTPSDEQFF
DNA: TGTGCCAGCACCCCTACCCCGTCGGATGAGCAGTTCTTC

D: NA
V: TRBV4-2
J: TRBJ1-1
size: many
CDR3: CASSQDSKNTEAFF
DNA: TGTGCCAGCAGCCAGGACAGCAAGAACACTGAAGCTTTCTTT

D: NA
V: TRBV10-3
J: TRBJ2-1
size: many
CDR3: CAISAESYNEQFF
DNA: TGTGCCATCAGTGCGGAGTCCTACAATGAGCAGTTCTTC

D: TRBD2
V: TRBV5-1
J: TRBJ2-1
size: few
CDR3: CASSLVAGVSYNEQFF
DNA: TGCGCCAGCAGCTTGGTAGCGGGAGTCTCCTACAATGAGCAGTTCTTC

D: NA
V: TRBV6-1
J: TRBJ2-1
size: NA
CDR3: CASCGRTFRSYNEQFF
DNA: TGTGCCAGCTGTGGAAGGACTTTTCGCTCCTATAATGAGCAGTTCTTC